This paragraph reports one T cell receptor beta chain. Its antigen is not identified. Template switching by 5'RACE with UMIs generated the TCR beta cDNA. Reprocessing the 5' RACE reads, TCRdb reports a single entry for every CDR3 protein and omits DNA. This sample lists hundreds of thousands of distinct CDR3 sequences; its ten largest clones have 3.5% to 4.5%. The data originate from a study of T cells expressing NK-cell markers. Study-level results: A handful of donors likewise had their CD3+CD56-NKG2C+ fraction led by these clonotypes. Clones of NKG2C+ T cells that had expanded were of unclear HCMV specificity.

The CDR3 runs 13 residues. Germline loops: CDR1 SGHTA, CDR2 FQGNSA. The rearrangement joins TRBV7-2 to TRBJ1-2; the D gene TCRdb calls, TRBD1, cannot be checked with no DNA. The specimen sequenced was blood T cells: a sorted CD56 or NKG2C T cell subset, CD4+ or CD8+ T cells, or bulk PBMC T cells (not recorded which). The receptor's source is a man aged 18-30 years in good health. The CDR3 region is CASSDGQSYGYTF.